Shown below are 13 T cell receptor beta chains from a single sample sequenced in a study of Graves' ophthalmopathy and Graves' hyperthyroidism. RNA transcripts were the source from which TCR beta CDR3 regions were amplified. Second-round multiplex PCR followed a first-round RT-PCR using HTBI primers. TCRdb re-derived calls from the multiplex PCR reads in MiXCR, one entry per CDR3 protein. Of 560,000 or so distinct CDR3 sequences listed, under 45% are singletons. Sequencing was carried out using peripheral blood or thyroid tissue (not recorded which). These receptors came from an adult man with Graves' hyperthyroidism.

This clonotype was picked up many times. The V and J genes are TRBV10-3 and TRBJ1-2; no clear D. The CDR3 length is 13 residues. Germline V gene sequence: CDR1 ENHRY, CDR2 SYGVKD. Trimming cost V 2 bases and J 4 bases, with 8 bases left between them. As DNA, the CDR3 is TGTGCCATCAGTGAGACGACTTTCTATGGCTACACCTTC. Protein: CAISETTFYGYTF.

The rearrangement joins TRBV5-5 to TRBJ1-5; D perhaps matches TRBD1 (5 bases). Trimming stripped 4 bases from V and 11 bases from J, with 25 bases between. This CDR3 is built from 16 residues. Per germline, CDR1 SGHKS and CDR2 YYEKEE (reference sequence). CDR3 region: CASSVTSGGIQETQHF. Here the CDR3 DNA reads TGTGCCAGCAGCGTGACTAGCGGGGGGATTCAAGAGACCCAGCATTTT.

This clonotype was seen just once. V and J are TRBV19 and TRBJ1-5; 8 positions match TRBD1. Germline V lookup: CDR1 LNHDA, CDR2 SQIVND (reference sequence). The junction had 4 bases not matched to a gene; V was cut back by 4 bases and J by 2 bases. The CDR3 totals 15 residues. The CDR3 sequence: CASSTQTGGNQPQHF. CDR3 nucleotides: TGTGCCAGTAGTACGCAGACAGGGGGCAATCAGCCCCAGCATTTT.

This clonotype occurred many times. The genes are TRBV7-9 and TRBJ1-2, with D unresolved. The CDR3 has 13 amino acids. Trimming pared 4 bases from V and 4 bases from J, leaving 10 bases between. Germline V CDR1 and CDR2: SEHNR, FQNEAQ (reference sequence). CDR3 bases: TGTGCCAGCAGCTCCGACGGAAGCTATGGCTACACCTTC. Translating it yields CASSSDGSYGYTF.

Here the CDR3 reads CSVDRDRGRPDGYTF. In nucleotides, the CDR3 is TGCAGCGTCGACCGGGACAGGGGGCGGCCGGATGGCTACACCTTC. V usage is TRBV29-1 and J usage is TRBJ1-2, with 12 bases fitting TRBD1. Germline CDR1 is SQVTM and CDR2 is ANQGSEA. The CDR3 spans 15 residues. V was clipped by 6 bases and J by 6 bases; unmatched bases: 11.

V gene TRBV15 combines with J gene TRBJ2-5; D is possibly TRBD2 (5 bases). V was pared by 1 base and J by 2 bases, with 8 bases between. Germline lookup yields CDR1 LNHNV and CDR2 YYDKDF (reference sequence). The CDR3 spans 14 residues. As DNA, the CDR3 is TGTGCCACCAGCAGAGGTCCGGGGCAAGAGACCCAGTACTTC. It specifies CATSRGPGQETQYF.

About this clonotype itself: At one end, the junction sequence differs from germline, possibly due to a read error. The chain combines TRBV5-1 with TRBJ2-4, with TRBD2 identical over 13 bases. The CDR3 length is 17 residues. The germline V gene encodes CDR1 SGHRS and CDR2 YFSETQ. The CDR3: CASSSTSGRYLKNIQYF. The CDR3 bases are TGTGCCAGCAGCTCGACTAGCGGGAGGTATCTTAAAAACATTCAGTACTTC.

The V gene is TRBV4-1, the J gene TRBJ1-5, with D perhaps TRBD1 (6 bases). V shed 1 base and J shed 2 bases, with 15 bases lying between them. CDR3 length equals 17 residues. Germline V gene lookup returns CDR1 MGHRA and CDR2 YSYEKL. The CDR3 nucleotides read TGCGCCAGCAGCCAAGCCCAGGGGACTCCTGGCAATCAGCCCCAGCATTTT. This translates into CASSQAQGTPGNQPQHF.

This clonotype was seen just once. This rearrangement joins TRBV29-1 to TRBJ1-5; a weak D match, TRBD1 (5 bases). The germline V gene encodes CDR1 SQVTM and CDR2 ANQGSEA. The CDR3 sequence is 13 residues long. Trimming stripped 6 bases from V and 4 bases from J, with 13 bases between. Written as DNA, the CDR3 is TGCAGCGTGGGACGGACACGAAATCAGCCCCAGCATTTT. Amino acids: CSVGRTRNQPQHF. Supplemented by reference TRBV29-1 and TRBJ1-5, the full variable domain reads SAVISQKPSRDICQRGTSLTIQCQVDSQVTMMFWYRQQPGQSLTLIATANQGSEATYESGFVIDKFPISRPNLTFSTLTVSNMSPEDSSIYLCSVGRTRNQPQHFGDGTRLSIL.

Regarding this clonotype: Mismatch with germline at one junction end may stem from a read error. Written as DNA, the CDR3 is TGTGCCAGCAGCTTAGCCGTCCGCGGGAGATGGACCGGGGAGCTGTACTTC. Amino acids: CASSLAVRGRWTGELYF. The J gene is TRBJ2-7, the V gene TRBV7-8; 7 nucleotides match TRBD2. Germline CDR1 and CDR2: SGHVS and FQNEAQ. The CDR3 spans 17 residues.

V and J are TRBV7-6 and TRBJ2-7; 11 bases fit TRBD1. CDR1 SGHVS and CDR2 FNYEAQ come from the germline V gene. The CDR3 is 16 amino acids. J lost 3 bases, V lost 7 bases, and 11 bases had no gene match. CDR3 DNA: TGTGCCAGCACCCCACTCCGGGACAGGGGGGACTACGAGCAGTACTTC. This gives the protein CASTPLRDRGDYEQYF.

This clonotype was observed a few times. The V and J genes are TRBV7-3 and TRBJ2-1; TRBD1 agrees at 8 bases. This CDR3 has 13 amino acids. Trimming took 3 bases from V and 5 from J; bases not matched to a gene: 0. CDR1 is SGHTA, CDR2 FQGTGA, per germline. This CDR3 reads CASSLDRDNEQFF. The CDR3 bases are TGTGCCAGCAGCTTGGACAGGGACAATGAGCAGTTCTTC.

The chain carries TRBV4-1 and TRBJ1-4; D not resolved. CDR1 and CDR2 (germline): MGHRA, YSYEKL. Trimming stripped 4 bases from V and 5 bases from J, with 14 bases between. The CDR3 has 15 residues. CDR3 DNA: TGCGCCAGCAGCCTACAGACCGGCAGAAATGAAAAACTGTTTTTT. It is translated as CASSLQTGRNEKLFF.